This T cell receptor (beta chain) was observed in a study of cytomegalovirus exposure and HLA in healthy donors. General study points: Researchers reportedly found TCR beta sequences accurately predicted most subjects' HLA-A and HLA-B alleles. TRBV6-2, TRBV6-3 and other indistinguishable V segments were excluded.

PCR was performed using 60 Vbeta and 13 Jbeta primers. Sequencing was performed with immunoSEQ multiplex PCR; in TCRdb, only in-frame clones are kept and a portion is missing. The table has 200,000 or so clones, approximately 88% seen once; the top ten hold around 0.26%. Regarding this clone: The antigen is not known.

The CDR3 has 16 amino acids. V lost 4 bases to trimming and J lost 2 bases, with 13 bases between them. Germline V gives CDR1 SGDLS, CDR2 YYNGEE. The chain recombines TRBV9 with TRBJ2-6, with D perhaps TRBD2 (5 bases). The sequencing input was PBMCs. This receptor was identified in a boy between 10 and 17 years old in good health and CMV-seronegative. The CDR3, as DNA: TGTGCCAGCAGCCTATCGGGGTCTCCTGGGGCCAACGTCCTGACTTTC. Amino acids: CASSLSGSPGANVLTF. The complete variable domain, with remaining parts taken from reference TRBV9 and TRBJ2-6, reads DSGVTQTPKHLITATGQRVTLRCSPRSGDLSVYWYQQSLDQGLQFLIQYYNGEERAKGNILERFSAQQFPDLHSELNLSSLELGDSALYFCASSLSGSPGANVLTFGAGSRLTVL.